This T cell receptor beta chain stems from a study of molecular identifiers for immune sequencing clone quantification. This clonotype is labeled as medium-sized. Germline V gene data show CDR1 as SNHLY and CDR2 as FYNNEI. The V gene lost 4 bases and the J gene lost 0 bases, with 5 bases spanning the gap. The CDR3 has 13 amino acids. In TCRdb, the PCR reads were re-called with MiXCR into one record per CDR3 protein. Altogether 9,500 to 10,000 distinct CDR3 sequences are present, 15% to 20% being singletons, with the ten largest covering about 1.4%. The sequence was obtained from a human donor in good health. Some libraries in this study had Jurkat cell RNA spiked in. V usage is TRBV2 and J usage is TRBJ2-3; no definite D call. Sample: naive CD8+ T cells from blood, with Jurkat cell RNA spiked in. This sample's subset: FACS-sorted CD8+CD4-CCR7+CD45RA+ naive T cells. CDR3 sequence reads: CASSAWSTDTQYF. The CDR3 region has the DNA TGTGCCAGCAGTGCGTGGAGCACAGATACGCAGTATTTT.